This T cell receptor beta chain is drawn from a study of blood T cell repertoires in COVID-19. The CDR3 has 13 residues. Germline lookup yields CDR1 MNHEY and CDR2 SMNVEV (reference sequence). V was trimmed by 6 bases and J by 4 bases, leaving 12 bases between them. TCRdb keeps only in-frame clones here, not all; method: immunoSEQ multiplex PCR. The data show fewer than 110,000 clones, around 92% seen once. The sample was peripheral blood. The clonotype was recovered from an older woman with acute or convalescent COVID-19. The chain carries TRBV27 and TRBJ1-1, with D perhaps matching TRBD1 (5 bases). The DNA for the CDR3 is TGTGCCAGCAGCTTTATGGGGGGCACTGAAGCTTTCTTT. Translation gives CASSFMGGTEAFF.